This T cell receptor beta chain emerged from a study of T cell repertoires in cytomegalovirus infection. Study background: Public signatures in TCR beta pointed to CMV infection and matching HLA type.

About this clonotype: Its specificity is unknown.

This CDR3 has 14 residues. Trimming removed 1 base at V and 6 bases at J, with 11 bases between. MiXCR, applied by TCRdb to the reads, yields one record per CDR3 protein. The table lists 100,000 or so distinct CDR3 sequences, under 45% of them singletons, with roughly 70% in the top ten. The rearrangement uses TRBV12-3 or TRBV12-4 and TRBJ2-3, with D unresolved. The sample consisted of CD8+ T cells from cultured PBMCs, taken from culture after CMV antigen stimulation. This receptor was taken from a human donor in good health (CMV status not recorded). Some clones in this sample may be carry-over from other donors' samples. CDR3 DNA sequence: TGTGCCAGCAGTTTAGGTCCCCTAGGGGATACGCAGTATTTT. Residues: CASSLGPLGDTQYF.